A single sample gave rise to the 19 T cell receptor beta chains below, sequenced in a study of PD-1 blockade in classical Hodgkin lymphoma. Repertoires were generated with immunoSEQ multiplex PCR, while TCRdb's copy carries only in-frame clones and drops some. Here the sample spans 85,000 to 90,000 clones, less than 95% being singletons. As for time point: cycle 4 day 1 (C4D1), after 6 weeks of nivolumab. Each patient relapsed following autologous stem cell transplantation, and prior brentuximab vedotin exposure differed. The sequencing here drew on peripheral blood mononuclear cells (PBMCs), taken before the fourth cycle of nivolumab. Every receptor here comes from a human donor with classical Hodgkin lymphoma.

The CDR3, as DNA: TGTGCCAGCAGTACTCAAGGTAGGGGGACTGAAGCTTTCTTT. Protein: CASSTQGRGTEAFF. This chain uses TRBV2 with TRBJ1-1; possible D gene TRBD1, 6 bases. V gave up 5 bases and J gave up 5 bases, with 15 bases separating them. CDR3 length: 14 amino acids. Germline V gene sequence: CDR1 SNHLY, CDR2 FYNNEI. The full variable domain, rest sourced from reference TRBV2 and TRBJ1-1, is EPEVTQTPSHQVTQMGQEVILRCVPISNHLYFYWYRQILGQKVEFLVSFYNNEISEKSEIFDDQFSVERPDGSNFTLKIRSTKLEDSAMYFCASSTQGRGTEAFFGQGTRLTVV.

The rearrangement links TRBV6-1 to TRBJ2-7; 11 positions agree with TRBD1. The ends lost 0 bases at V and 1 base at J; junction bases unmatched: 8. Germline V gene lookup returns CDR1 MNHNS and CDR2 SASEGT. CDR3 size: 18 residues. CDR3 region: CASSEAYRTGGGSYEQYF. The CDR3 bases are TGTGCCAGCAGTGAAGCCTATCGGACAGGGGGCGGATCCTACGAGCAGTACTTC.

V and J are TRBV6-4 and TRBJ1-2; 7 bases line up with TRBD1. This CDR3 is 14 amino acids long. J was trimmed by 7 bases and V by 2 bases; bases with no gene match: 7. CDR1 and CDR2 from the germline V gene are MRHNA and SNTAGT. The CDR3 is CASSDGEGAGGYTF. CDR3 DNA sequence: TGTGCCAGCAGTGACGGGGAGGGGGCAGGTGGCTACACCTTC.

The rearrangement uses TRBV7-2 and TRBJ2-7; 8 bases align to TRBD2. Germline CDR1 reads SGHTA; CDR2 reads FQGNSA. The CDR3 consists of 13 residues. Germline trimming cut 3 bases from V and 3 bases from J; bases unmatched to any gene: 1. The CDR3 coding sequence is TGTGCCAGCAGCTTCGCGGGGGGCTACGAGCAGTACTTC. Its protein is CASSFAGGYEQYF.

V gene TRBV10-3 combines with J gene TRBJ2-3, with D possibly being TRBD1 (6 bases). Between the trimmed V and J ends, which lost 7 bases and 5 bases, there was a span of 7 bases. The CDR3 totals 11 residues. CDR1 is ENHRY and CDR2 is SYGVKD in the germline V gene. In nucleotides, the CDR3 is TGTGCCATCACAGGGGAAGATACGCAGTATTTT. It translates to CAITGEDTQYF.

The V and J genes are TRBV14 and TRBJ2-7; TRBD2 aligns across 7 bases. Germline loops: CDR1 SGHDN, CDR2 FVKESK. V dropped 3 bases and J dropped 0; count of bases not matched to a gene: 2. The CDR3 runs 14 residues. CDR3 amino acids: CASSQGGYSYEQYF. The CDR3 DNA is TGTGCCAGCAGCCAGGGGGGGTACTCCTACGAGCAGTACTTC.

This clone came up once. The chain combines TRBV2 with TRBJ2-1; D is ambiguous. Germline V gives CDR1 SNHLY, CDR2 FYNNEI. The V and J ends lost 1 base and 0 bases respectively, with 7 bases between them. This CDR3 has 15 amino acids. The CDR3 bases are TGTGCCAGCAGTGAAGGGCCGGCCTCCTACAATGAGCAGTTCTTC. Its protein is CASSEGPASYNEQFF.

The rearrangement uses TRBV28 and TRBJ1-1; D is ambiguous. Trimming took 1 base from V and 1 from J, leaving 4 bases between them. This CDR3 region has 13 residues. Germline V gene lookup returns CDR1 MDHEN and CDR2 SYDVKM. This CDR3 is CASSLYPNTEAFF. DNA of the CDR3: TGTGCCAGCAGTTTATATCCGAACACTGAAGCTTTCTTT.

V is TRBV15 and J is TRBJ2-3; TRBD2 agrees at 10 bases. Germline CDR1 is LNHNV and CDR2 is YYDKDF (reference sequence). Trimming removed 1 base from V and 4 bases from J; junction bases left unmatched: 8. The CDR3 is 17 residues long. The DNA of the CDR3 is TGTGCCACCAGCAGAGTGCCTCCTAGCGGGGGACCAGATACGCAGTATTTT. This encodes CATSRVPPSGGPDTQYF.

This chain uses TRBV2 with TRBJ1-5; D uncertain. The CDR3 totals 15 residues. Between the trimmed V and J ends, which lost 3 bases and 3 bases, there was a span of 12 bases. Germline CDR1 is SNHLY and CDR2 is FYNNEI. The chain's CDR3 is CASSDGTSPNQPQHF. In DNA form, the CDR3 reads TGTGCCAGCAGTGACGGCACCTCCCCCAATCAGCCCCAGCATTTT.

The chain uses TRBV7-6 and TRBJ1-4; TRBD1 matches 7 bases. CDR3 length: 15 amino acids. The V gene end was trimmed by 5 bases and the J gene end by 3 bases; junction bases not matched to a gene: 6. Germline assignment: CDR1 SGHVS and CDR2 FNYEAQ. CDR3 sequence: CASSARQGSNEKLFF. The CDR3 region has the DNA TGTGCCAGCAGCGCCAGACAGGGCTCTAATGAAAAACTGTTTTTT.

The V gene is TRBV15, the J gene TRBJ1-5, with D unresolved. The V and J ends lost 7 bases and 5 bases respectively, with 15 bases between them. The CDR3 runs 14 residues. The germline V gene encodes CDR1 LNHNV and CDR2 YYDKDF (reference sequence). The CDR3 is CATIPGYEDQPQHF. CDR3 nucleotide sequence: TGTGCCACCATCCCGGGGTATGAGGATCAGCCCCAGCATTTT.

This chain uses TRBV28 with TRBJ2-1, with D possibly being TRBD2 (7 bases). CDR1 is MDHEN, CDR2 SYDVKM, per germline. The CDR3 spans 16 residues. Trimming stripped 7 bases from V and 7 bases from J, with 23 bases between. The chain's CDR3 is CASTNAGAPRLNEQFF. The DNA of the CDR3 is TGTGCCAGCACCAATGCGGGGGCTCCCCGTTTAAATGAGCAGTTCTTC.

The V call is TRBV10-3, the J call TRBJ2-1, with 8 bases identical to TRBD2. The CDR3 is 16 residues long. With 4 bases clipped from V and 6 bases from J, the junction kept 11 bases outside the gene matches. In germline, CDR1 is ENHRY, CDR2 SYGVKD. CDR3 DNA: TGTGCCATCAGTGGGGGGGATACTAGCGGAAGCAATGAGCAGTTCTTC. It is translated as CAISGGDTSGSNEQFF.

The chain combines TRBV7-2 with TRBJ2-7; D possibly matches TRBD1 or TRBD2 (6 bases each). This CDR3 region has 15 residues. V was shortened by 5 bases and J by 3 bases, with 17 bases between the two germline ends. Germline values: CDR1 SGHTA, CDR2 FQGNSA. For the CDR3, the DNA is TGTGCCAGCAGCCTCCTGAGGGGGGCCCTCTACGAGCAGTACTTC. Amino acids: CASSLLRGALYEQYF.

The rearrangement joins TRBV11-3 to TRBJ2-1; D remains ambiguous. The V end was cut by 1 base, the J end by 4 bases, with 5 bases between. Germline-derived CDR1 and CDR2 are SGHNT and YENEEA. The CDR3 contains 13 residues. CDR3 sequence: CASSLGAYNEQFF. DNA of the CDR3: TGTGCCAGCAGCTTAGGTGCTTACAATGAGCAGTTCTTC.

V gene TRBV30 combines with J gene TRBJ1-5; the match to TRBD1 covers 8 bases. The CDR3 totals 16 residues. Trimming cost V 5 bases and J 0 bases; bases outside gene matches: 9. Per the germline V gene, CDR1 is GTSNPN and CDR2 is SVGIG (reference sequence). The CDR3 region is CAWERSGQVSNQPQHF. CDR3 DNA: TGTGCCTGGGAGAGGTCGGGACAGGTTAGCAATCAGCCCCAGCATTTT.

With regard to this clone: The junction departs from germline at one end; a sequencing error may be responsible. This chain connects TRBV6-5 to TRBJ1-4, with no clear D. CDR1 MNHEY and CDR2 SVGAGI come from the germline V gene. CDR3 length: 11 amino acids. CDR3 in DNA: TGTGCCTCCTGGAGGAATGGAAAACTGTTTTTT. As protein: CASWRNGKLFF.

This clone has just a few counts. The chain employs TRBV6-5 and TRBJ1-2, with D tentatively TRBD1 (6 bases). This CDR3 is 15 amino acids long. Germline CDR1 is MNHEY and CDR2 is SVGAGI. Trimming shortened V by 0 bases and J by 4 bases, and 12 bases separated the two germline ends. In DNA form, the CDR3 reads TGTGCCAGCAGTTACTCTGTTGGACAGAGCTATGGCTACACCTTC. This gives the protein CASSYSVGQSYGYTF.